Each of the 14 T cell receptor beta chains below was sequenced from the same sample in a study of shared clonotypes between healthy human individuals (TCRdb year 2020). Library generation was performed with the immunoSEQ multiplex PCR assay. Entries here come from immuneACCESS through TCRdb and include only in-frame sequences with V and J called. Some clones fail to appear in such tables; in the studies checked, an unresolved V gene covers under half of the shortfall, and the cause of the remainder is unknown. The sample records approximately 2.5 million clones, 90% to 95% of which are singletons. The ten top clones hold approximately 0.36% of the sample. The specimen was naive CD4+ T cells from PBMCs. The sample's cell subset or site label is to be understood as: CD45RA+ positively selected. The receptor set was obtained from a man aged 18 to 30 in good health. Some clones in this sample may be carry-over from other donors' samples.

The CDR3 sequence: CASSLGGGQETQYF. The CDR3 bases are TGTGCCAGCAGCTTAGGGGGCGGGCAAGAGACCCAGTACTTC. The chain combines TRBV5-8 with TRBJ2-5; 7 nucleotides match TRBD1. J lost 2 bases, V lost 2 bases, and 3 bases had no gene match. CDR3 size: 14 residues. Germline lookup yields CDR1 SGHTS and CDR2 YDEGEE.

The rearrangement links TRBV5-1 to TRBJ2-7, with TRBD1 matching over 9 bases. The trim removed 4 bases at V and 5 bases at J, leaving 10 bases unmatched. There are 15 residues in the CDR3. The germline CDR1 and CDR2 sequences are SGHRS and YFSETQ. For the CDR3, the DNA is TGCGCCAGCAGCCGAGGGGGGACAGGGAACAACGAGCAGTACTTC. It encodes CASSRGGTGNNEQYF.

CDR3 residues: CASSLNRLSYEQYF. The CDR3 region has the DNA TGTGCCAGCAGCTTAAACCGTCTATCCTACGAGCAGTACTTC. The chain carries TRBV7-2 and TRBJ2-7; no clear D. The CDR3 runs to 14 residues. Germline CDR1 is SGHTA and CDR2 is FQGNSA. Deletions cut 2 bases from V and 1 base from J, with 9 bases between.

The genes are TRBV7-9 and TRBJ2-3; D possibly corresponds to TRBD2 (6 bases). This CDR3 comprises 17 residues. Germline assignment: CDR1 SEHNR and CDR2 FQNEAQ (reference sequence). V dropped 3 bases and J dropped 4 bases, with 20 bases sitting between them. CDR3 residues: CASSFWNGGIAADTQYF. In DNA, the CDR3 is TGTGCCAGCAGCTTTTGGAACGGCGGGATAGCTGCAGATACGCAGTATTTT.

The chain joins TRBV6-5 to TRBJ1-2, with D unclear. Trimming took 5 bases from V and 0 from J, leaving 10 bases between them. In germline, CDR1 is MNHEY, CDR2 SVGAGI. This CDR3 is 14 amino acids long. CDR3 protein: CASSRPLANYGYTF. As DNA, the CDR3 is TGTGCCAGCAGTCGGCCGCTTGCTAACTATGGCTACACCTTC.

This clone appeared once. This chain uses TRBV21-1 with TRBJ1-2; the DNA was not compared with TRBD1, the D call given in the table. TRBV21-1 is termed a pseudogene. The length of the CDR3 is 20 residues. The CDR3 here is CASSKRKGYRGSHFNYGYTF. Written as DNA, the CDR3 is TGTGCCAGCAGCAAACGAAAGGGGTACAGGGGGTCACACTTTAACTATGGCTACACCTTC.

The V gene is TRBV19, the J gene TRBJ1-5; D is perhaps TRBD1 (5 bases). The V and J ends lost 3 bases and 9 bases respectively, with 15 bases between them. This CDR3 is built from 14 residues. CDR1 and CDR2 (germline): LNHDA, SQIVND (reference sequence). CDR3: CASSIGGAPGPQHF. CDR3 nucleotides: TGTGCCAGTAGTATCGGCGGGGCCCCGGGGCCCCAGCATTTT.

The gene calls are TRBV18 and TRBJ1-2; TRBD1 agrees at 8 bases. The V segment lost 3 bases and the J segment 3 bases; nucleotides outside the gene matches: 6. Germline-derived CDR1 and CDR2 are KGHSH and LQKENI. The CDR3 runs 15 residues. The DNA for the CDR3 is TGTGCCAGCTCACCGAGAGGACAGGGAGACTATGGCTACACCTTC. Residues: CASSPRGQGDYGYTF.

The chain carries TRBV5-1 and TRBJ2-1; 13 nucleotides line up with TRBD2. The ends lost 0 bases at V and 10 bases at J; junction bases unmatched: 4. From germline, CDR1 is SGHRS and CDR2 YFSETQ. CDR3 length: 15 residues. The CDR3 DNA sequence: TGCGCCAGCAGCTTGGTTGGGACTAGCGGGACAGAGCAGTTCTTC. It is translated as CASSLVGTSGTEQFF.

V and J are TRBV7-3 and TRBJ2-3, with 16 bases fitting TRBD2. With 4 bases clipped from V and 4 bases from J, the junction kept 5 bases outside the gene matches. Germline-derived CDR1 and CDR2 are SGHTA and FQGTGA. This CDR3 comprises 17 residues. The CDR3 sequence: CASSSGLAGGTPDTQYF. The DNA for the CDR3 is TGTGCCAGCAGCTCGGGACTAGCGGGAGGGACTCCAGATACGCAGTATTTT.

The chain has TRBV7-9 and TRBJ2-3; TRBD2 agrees at 13 bases. With V trimmed by 2 bases and J by 0 bases, 8 bases remained unmatched. The CDR3 covers 19 residues. Germline CDR1 SEHNR, CDR2 FQNEAQ (reference sequence). CDR3 residues: CASSLLPGLAGKSTDTQYF. DNA of the CDR3: TGTGCCAGCAGCTTATTACCGGGACTAGCGGGGAAAAGCACAGATACGCAGTATTTT.

The chain joins TRBV5-4 to TRBJ1-1; D ambiguous. Trimming stripped 1 base from V and 0 bases from J, with 10 bases between. CDR3 size: 15 residues. Germline V lookup: CDR1 SGHNT, CDR2 YYREEE (reference sequence). CDR3 DNA: TGTGCCAGCAGCTTGATTGGGGAAATGAACACTGAAGCTTTCTTT. Encoded protein: CASSLIGEMNTEAFF.

Only a few counts were recorded for this clone. The rearrangement joins TRBV28 to TRBJ2-3; 8 positions match TRBD2. Germline V gene lookup returns CDR1 MDHEN and CDR2 SYDVKM. CDR3 size: 19 residues. After removal of 5 bases from V and 3 bases from J, the junction contained 19 bases not matched to a gene. The CDR3 DNA follows: TGTGCCAGCAGTCCCCCCTTACTAGCGGCACTGCTTAGGACAGATACGCAGTATTTT. The encoded protein is CASSPPLLAALLRTDTQYF.

This clone was recorded only once. V is TRBV7-9 and J is TRBJ2-7, with 9 nucleotides matching TRBD1. V lost 4 bases, J lost 2 bases, and 6 bases stayed unmatched. CDR3 length equals 15 residues. Germline V CDR1 and CDR2: SEHNR, FQNEAQ (reference sequence). Here the CDR3 reads CASSSTRDRAYEQYF. In DNA form, the CDR3 reads TGTGCCAGCAGCTCCACCCGGGACAGGGCCTACGAGCAGTACTTC.